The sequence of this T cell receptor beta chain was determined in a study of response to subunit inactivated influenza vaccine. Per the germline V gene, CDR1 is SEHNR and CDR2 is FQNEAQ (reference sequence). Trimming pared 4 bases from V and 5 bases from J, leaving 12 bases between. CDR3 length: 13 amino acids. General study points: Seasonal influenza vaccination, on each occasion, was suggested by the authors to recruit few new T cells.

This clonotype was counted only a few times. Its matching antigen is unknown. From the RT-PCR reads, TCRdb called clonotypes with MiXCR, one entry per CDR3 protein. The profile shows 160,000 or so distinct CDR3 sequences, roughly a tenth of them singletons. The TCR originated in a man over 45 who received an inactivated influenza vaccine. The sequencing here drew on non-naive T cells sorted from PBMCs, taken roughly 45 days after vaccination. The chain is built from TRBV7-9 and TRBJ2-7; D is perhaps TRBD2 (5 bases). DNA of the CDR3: TGTGCCAGCAGCTCGTCGGGCGGGCACGAGCAGTACTTC. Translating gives CASSSSGGHEQYF. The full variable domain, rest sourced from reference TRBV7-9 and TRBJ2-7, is DTGVSQNPRHKITKRGQNVTFRCDPISEHNRLYWYRQTLGQGPEFLTYFQNEAQLEKSRLLSDRFSAERPKGSFSTLEIQRTEQGDSAMYLCASSSSGGHEQYFGPGTRLTVT.